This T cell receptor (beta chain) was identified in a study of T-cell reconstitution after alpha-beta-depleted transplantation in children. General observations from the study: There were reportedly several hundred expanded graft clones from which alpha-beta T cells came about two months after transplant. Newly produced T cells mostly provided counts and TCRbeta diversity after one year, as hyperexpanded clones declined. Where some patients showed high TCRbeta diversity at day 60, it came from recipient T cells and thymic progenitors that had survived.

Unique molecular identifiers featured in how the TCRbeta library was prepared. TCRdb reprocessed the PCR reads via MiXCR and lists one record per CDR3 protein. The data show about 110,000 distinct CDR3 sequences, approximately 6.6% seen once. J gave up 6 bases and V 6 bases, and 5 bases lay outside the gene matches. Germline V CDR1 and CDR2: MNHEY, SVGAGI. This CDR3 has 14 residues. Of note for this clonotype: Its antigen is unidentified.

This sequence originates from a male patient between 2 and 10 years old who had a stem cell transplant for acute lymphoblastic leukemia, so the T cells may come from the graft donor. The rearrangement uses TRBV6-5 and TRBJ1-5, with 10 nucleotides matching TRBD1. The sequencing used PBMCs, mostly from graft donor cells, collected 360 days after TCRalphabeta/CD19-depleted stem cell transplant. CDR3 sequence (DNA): TGTGCCAGCAGCGGACAGGGGGTTCGTCAGCCCCAGCATTTT. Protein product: CASSGQGVRQPQHF.